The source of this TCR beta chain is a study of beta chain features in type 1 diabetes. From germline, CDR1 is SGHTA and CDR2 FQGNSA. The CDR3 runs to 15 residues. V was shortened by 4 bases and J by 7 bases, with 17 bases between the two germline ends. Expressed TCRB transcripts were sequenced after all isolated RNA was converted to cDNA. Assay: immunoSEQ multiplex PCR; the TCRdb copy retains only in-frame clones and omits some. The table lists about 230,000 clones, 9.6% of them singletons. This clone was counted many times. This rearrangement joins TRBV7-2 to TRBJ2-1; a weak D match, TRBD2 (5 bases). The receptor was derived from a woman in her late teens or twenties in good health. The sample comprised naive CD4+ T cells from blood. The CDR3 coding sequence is TGTGCCAGCAGCTCCGGACGTAGGGCGGGTAATGAGCAGTTCTTC. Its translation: CASSSGRRAGNEQFF.